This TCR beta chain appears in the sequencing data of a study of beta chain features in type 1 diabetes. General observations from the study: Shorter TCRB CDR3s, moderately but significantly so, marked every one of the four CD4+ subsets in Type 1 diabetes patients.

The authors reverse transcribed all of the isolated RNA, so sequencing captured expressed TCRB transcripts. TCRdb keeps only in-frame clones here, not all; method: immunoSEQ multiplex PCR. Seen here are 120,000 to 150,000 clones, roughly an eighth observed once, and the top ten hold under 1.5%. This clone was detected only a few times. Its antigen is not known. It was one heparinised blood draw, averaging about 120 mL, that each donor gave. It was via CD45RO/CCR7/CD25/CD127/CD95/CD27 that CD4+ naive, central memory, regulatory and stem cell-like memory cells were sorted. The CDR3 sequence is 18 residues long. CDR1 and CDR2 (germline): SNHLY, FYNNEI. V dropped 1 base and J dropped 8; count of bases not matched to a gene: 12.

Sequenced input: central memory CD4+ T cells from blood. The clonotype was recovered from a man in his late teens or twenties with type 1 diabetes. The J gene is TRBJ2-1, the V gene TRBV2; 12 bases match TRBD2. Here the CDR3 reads CASSEERLAGVPVDEQFF. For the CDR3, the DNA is TGTGCCAGCAGTGAAGAGAGACTAGCGGGGGTCCCGGTTGATGAGCAGTTCTTC.